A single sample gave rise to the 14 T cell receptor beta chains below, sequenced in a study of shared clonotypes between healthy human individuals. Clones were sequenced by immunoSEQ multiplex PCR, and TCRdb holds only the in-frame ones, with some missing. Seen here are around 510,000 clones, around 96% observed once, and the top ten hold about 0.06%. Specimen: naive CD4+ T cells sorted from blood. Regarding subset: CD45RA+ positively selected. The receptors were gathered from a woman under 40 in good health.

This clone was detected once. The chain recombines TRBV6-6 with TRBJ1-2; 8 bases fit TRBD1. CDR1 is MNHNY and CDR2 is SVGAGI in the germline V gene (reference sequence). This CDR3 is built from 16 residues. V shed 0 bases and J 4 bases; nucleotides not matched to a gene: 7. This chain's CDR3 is CASSYSGQGSSYGYTF. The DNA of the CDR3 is TGTGCCAGCAGTTACTCAGGACAGGGTTCATCCTATGGCTACACCTTC.

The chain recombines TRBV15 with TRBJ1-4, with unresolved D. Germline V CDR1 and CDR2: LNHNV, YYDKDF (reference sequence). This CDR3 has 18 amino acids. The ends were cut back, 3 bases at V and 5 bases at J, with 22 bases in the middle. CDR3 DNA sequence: TGTGCCACCAGCAGCCTGGATGTGACTCAGTACGAGAATGAAAAACTGTTTTTT. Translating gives CATSSLDVTQYENEKLFF.

CDR3 sequence reads: CASSPPGNYGYTF. The CDR3 nucleotides are TGTGCCAGCAGCCCCCCGGGTAACTATGGCTACACCTTC. The gene calls are TRBV7-2 and TRBJ1-2, with D uncertain. CDR3 length equals 13 residues. Per germline, CDR1 SGHTA and CDR2 FQGNSA. Trimming removed 5 bases from V and 1 base from J, with 8 bases in between. The full variable domain, completed using reference TRBV7-2 and TRBJ1-2, is GAGVSQSPSNKVTEKGKDVELRCDPISGHTALYWYRQSLGQGLEFLIYFQGNSAPDKSGLPSDRFSAERTGGSVSTLTIQRTQQEDSAVYLCASSPPGNYGYTFGSGTRLTVV.

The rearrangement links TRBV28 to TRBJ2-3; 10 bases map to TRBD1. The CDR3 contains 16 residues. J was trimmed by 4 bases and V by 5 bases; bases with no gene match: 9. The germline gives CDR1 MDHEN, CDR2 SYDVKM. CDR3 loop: CASSPPGQGHPDTQYF. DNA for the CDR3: TGTGCCAGCAGTCCACCGGGACAGGGGCATCCAGATACGCAGTATTTT.

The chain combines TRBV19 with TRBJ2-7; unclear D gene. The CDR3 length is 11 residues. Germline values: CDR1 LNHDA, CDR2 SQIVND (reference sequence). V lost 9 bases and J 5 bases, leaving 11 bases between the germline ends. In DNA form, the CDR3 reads TGTGCCAGCACCTTTAACCACGAGCAGTACTTC. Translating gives CASTFNHEQYF.

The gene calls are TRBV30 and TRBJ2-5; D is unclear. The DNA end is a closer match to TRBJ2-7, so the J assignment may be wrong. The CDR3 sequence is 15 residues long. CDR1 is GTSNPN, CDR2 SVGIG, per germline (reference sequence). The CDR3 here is CAWSPSVSDVYEQYF. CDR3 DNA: TGTGCCTGGTCCCCTTCGGTATCCGACGTCTACGAGCAGTACTTC.

The CDR3 is CASSLRTTYNEQFF. The CDR3 DNA sequence: TGTGCCAGCAGTTTACGGACTACCTACAATGAGCAGTTCTTC. V gene TRBV28 combines with J gene TRBJ2-1, with D possibly TRBD2 on 6 matching bases. CDR3 size: 14 residues. Germline values: CDR1 MDHEN, CDR2 SYDVKM. Trimming took off 2 bases at V and 2 bases at J, with 7 bases between the two ends.

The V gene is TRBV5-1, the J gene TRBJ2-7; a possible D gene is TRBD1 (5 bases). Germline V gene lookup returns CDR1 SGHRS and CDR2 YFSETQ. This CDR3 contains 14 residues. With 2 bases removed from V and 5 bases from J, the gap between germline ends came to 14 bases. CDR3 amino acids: CASSFNPGNNEQYF. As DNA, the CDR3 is TGCGCCAGCAGCTTTAACCCAGGGAACAACGAGCAGTACTTC.

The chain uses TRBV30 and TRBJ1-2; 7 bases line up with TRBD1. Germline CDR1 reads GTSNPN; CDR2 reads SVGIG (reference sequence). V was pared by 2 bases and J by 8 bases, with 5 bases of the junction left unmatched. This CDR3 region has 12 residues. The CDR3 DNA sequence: TGTGCCTGGAGTCTAGGAGGGGGCGGCTACACCTTC. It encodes CAWSLGGGGYTF.

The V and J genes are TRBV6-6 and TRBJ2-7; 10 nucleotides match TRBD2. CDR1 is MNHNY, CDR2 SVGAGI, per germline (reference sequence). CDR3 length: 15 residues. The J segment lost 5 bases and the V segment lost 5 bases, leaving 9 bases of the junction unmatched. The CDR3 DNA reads TGTGCCAGCAGTCCAGCTCTAGCGGGAGTAGACGAGCAGTACTTC. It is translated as CASSPALAGVDEQYF.

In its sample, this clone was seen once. CDR3 sequence reads: CASSLKSPTDTQYF. The CDR3 DNA sequence: TGTGCCAGCAGCTTGAAAAGCCCCACAGATACGCAGTATTTT. The J gene is TRBJ2-3, the V gene TRBV5-4; D not resolved. CDR3 length equals 14 residues. V shed 1 base and J shed 2 bases, with 8 bases lying between them. Germline lookup yields CDR1 SGHNT and CDR2 YYREEE (reference sequence).

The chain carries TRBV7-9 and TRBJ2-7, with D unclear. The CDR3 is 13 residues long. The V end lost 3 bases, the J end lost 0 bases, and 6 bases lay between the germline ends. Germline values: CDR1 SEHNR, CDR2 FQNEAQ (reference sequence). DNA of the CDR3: TGTGCCAGCAGCTTTCCTAGCTCCTACGAGCAGTACTTC. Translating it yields CASSFPSSYEQYF. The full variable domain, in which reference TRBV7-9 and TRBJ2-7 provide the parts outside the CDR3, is DTGVSQNPRHKITKRGQNVTFRCDPISEHNRLYWYRQTLGQGPEFLTYFQNEAQLEKSRLLSDRFSAERPKGSFSTLEIQRTEQGDSAMYLCASSFPSSYEQYFGPGTRLTVT.

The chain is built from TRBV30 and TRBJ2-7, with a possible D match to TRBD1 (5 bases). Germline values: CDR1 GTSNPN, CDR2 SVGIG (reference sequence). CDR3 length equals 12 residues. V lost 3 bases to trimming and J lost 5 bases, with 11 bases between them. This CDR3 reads CAWSRVFHEQYF. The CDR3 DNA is TGTGCCTGGAGCAGGGTTTTCCACGAGCAGTACTTC.

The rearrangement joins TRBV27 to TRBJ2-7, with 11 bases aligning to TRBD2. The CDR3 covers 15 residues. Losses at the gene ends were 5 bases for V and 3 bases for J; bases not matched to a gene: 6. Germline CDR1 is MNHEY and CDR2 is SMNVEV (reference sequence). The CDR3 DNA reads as TGTGCCAGCAGTGTGACACTAGCGGGGGTCTACGAGCAGTACTTC. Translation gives CASSVTLAGVYEQYF.